This T cell receptor (beta chain) was captured in a study of post-analysis software for immune sequencing data. A note on this clonotype: No antigen is known for it.

CDR3 length: 16 amino acids. The ends were cut back, 3 bases at V and 8 bases at J, with 23 bases in the middle. Germline-derived CDR1 and CDR2 are MGHRA and YSYEKL. Study results and limitations: Patients used about 5 TRBV segments, including TRBV5-6, TRBV5-1 and TRBV20-1, more often than controls.

Unique molecular identifiers were carried by the TCR beta cDNA libraries. TCRdb re-analysed the PCR reads in MiXCR, keeping a single row per CDR3 protein. In the table there are fewer than 700,000 distinct CDR3 sequences, 40% to 50% of which are singletons. The specimen sequenced was blood. The J gene is TRBJ2-7, the V gene TRBV4-1; D may be TRBD1 (6 bases). The origin of this receptor is a girl aged 10 to 17 with multiple sclerosis. CDR3 bases: TGCGCCAGCAGCCACACCGGGACAACTTGGCCTTCACAGCAGTACTTC. Translating gives CASSHTGTTWPSQQYF.